Listed below are T cell receptor beta chains from one sample, sequenced in a study of shared clonotypes between healthy human individuals. Profiled with immunoSEQ multiplex PCR; TCRdb holds only in-frame clones, not every one. The sample carries around 700,000 clones, approximately 79% recorded once. Specimen: memory CD4+ T cells sorted from blood. These receptors all come from a woman aged 25 to 39 in good health. Both conserved end residues are part of each CDR3. A D gene is named only where the DNA matches it firmly. A row's size may be missing; if present it is once, few, many or a size class.

D gene,J gene,V gene,clone size,CDR3 protein,CDR3 DNA
-,TRBJ1-2,TRBV20-1,-,CGTFRYGYTF,TGCGGGACTTTCCGCTATGGCTACACCTTC
-,TRBJ1-5,TRBV28,-,CASSYQNNQPQHF,TGTGCCAGCAGTTATCAGAACAATCAGCCCCAGCATTTT
-,TRBJ1-4,TRBV5-4,-,CASSRRGGGSEKLFF,TGTGCCAGCAGCCGCCGGGGGGGCGGTAGTGAAAAACTGTTTTTT
-,TRBJ2-7,TRBV5-1,-,CASSPLPAEQGSDEQYF,TGCGCCAGCAGCCCCCTTCCTGCGGAACAGGGCAGCGACGAGCAGTACTTC
TRBD1,TRBJ1-1,TRBV7-3,-,CASSQGADTKAFF,TGTGCCAGCAGTCAGGGGGCTGACACTAAAGCTTTCTTT
-,TRBJ1-5,TRBV28,-,CASSPQGSGNQPQHF,TGTGCCAGCAGTCCCCAGGGATCGGGCAATCAGCCCCAGCATTTT
TRBD1,TRBJ1-1,TRBV5-4,-,CASSLAPDRGVTEAFF,TGTGCCAGCAGCTTAGCCCCAGACAGGGGGGTCACTGAAGCTTTCTTT
TRBD2,TRBJ2-7,TRBV19,once,CASSSLAGENEQYF,TGTGCCAGTAGTAGCTTAGCGGGAGAAAACGAGCAGTACTTC
TRBD2,TRBJ2-5,TRBV9,-,CASSKTSGSETQYF,TGTGCCAGCAGCAAGACTAGCGGGAGCGAGACCCAGTACTTC
-,TRBJ2-1,TRBV11-2,-,CASSLVGSDNEQFF,TGTGCCAGCAGCTTAGTAGGGTCGGACAATGAGCAGTTCTTC
TRBD2,TRBJ2-7,TRBV28,many,CASRKPIAGTYEQYF,TGTGCCAGCAGGAAGCCCATAGCGGGAACGTACGAGCAGTACTTC
-,TRBJ1-2,TRBV7-9,-,CASSHPDSRHGYTF,TGTGCCAGCAGCCACCCGGACAGCCGCCATGGCTACACCTTC
-,TRBJ2-1,TRBV5-6,-,CASSLKRLASYNEQFF,TGTGCCAGCAGCTTGAAGCGTCTAGCGAGTTACAATGAGCAGTTCTTC
-,TRBJ2-5,TRBV7-9,-,CASGAVGTQYF,TGTGCCAGCGGAGCCGTGGGGACCCAGTACTTC
TRBD1,TRBJ1-5,TRBV5-8,-,CASSSDRAPQPQHF,TGTGCCAGCAGCTCCGACAGGGCCCCCCAGCCCCAGCATTTT
-,TRBJ2-3,TRBV28,-,CASSGPNTDTQYF,TGTGCCAGCAGCGGGCCTAACACAGATACGCAGTATTTT
-,TRBJ2-7,TRBV2,-,CASSEFIVSYEQYF,TGTGCCAGCAGTGAATTTATAGTATCCTATGAGCAGTACTTC
-,TRBJ2-7,TRBV14,-,CASSPGYSRYEQYF,TGTGCCAGCAGCCCCGGGTATTCACGCTACGAGCAGTACTTC
TRBD1,TRBJ1-3,TRBV5-1,-,CASSSGRTGENTIYF,TGCGCCAGCAGCTCGGGACGGACAGGGGAGAACACCATATATTTT
-,TRBJ2-4,TRBV6-6,-,CASTTGPGTKNIQYF,TGTGCCAGCACCACGGGCCCCGGTACCAAAAACATTCAGTACTTC
TRBD1,TRBJ1-4,TRBV4-1,few,CASKFQQGGNEKLFF,TGCGCCAGCAAATTCCAGCAGGGGGGGAATGAAAAACTGTTTTTT
TRBD1,TRBJ2-7,TRBV30,-,CAWSAAGTGSPEQYF,TGTGCCTGGAGTGCCGCCGGGACAGGGAGTCCCGAGCAGTACTTC
-,TRBJ2-7,TRBV11-2,-,CASGISTTPARQYF,TGTGCCAGTGGGATATCGACCACCCCCGCGCGGCAGTACTTC
TRBD1,TRBJ1-5,TRBV6-1,-,CASRITGGQPQHF,TGTGCCAGCAGGATTACAGGGGGTCAGCCCCAGCATTTT
-,TRBJ2-7,TRBV28,-,CASSPARGYEQYF,TGTGCCAGCAGTCCCGCCCGGGGCTACGAGCAGTACTTC
TRBD2,TRBJ2-2,TRBV5-4,-,CASSQSWASGPRTGELFF,TGTGCCAGCAGCCAAAGTTGGGCTAGCGGGCCTCGGACCGGGGAGCTGTTTTTT
-,TRBJ1-2,TRBV7-3,-,CASSHSKTNYGYTF,TGTGCCAGCAGCCATAGTAAAACTAACTATGGCTACACCTTC
TRBD2,TRBJ2-1,TRBV19,-,CASSPQHARTSGGEQFF,TGTGCCAGTAGTCCACAACACGCCCGGACTAGCGGAGGTGAGCAGTTCTTC
TRBD2,TRBJ2-2,TRBV5-1,-,CASSPGLAANTGELFF,TGCGCCAGCAGTCCGGGACTAGCGGCGAACACCGGGGAGCTGTTTTTT
TRBD1,TRBJ1-2,TRBV28,few,CASSPPGQFYGYTF,TGTGCCAGCAGCCCCCCGGGACAGTTCTATGGCTACACCTTC
TRBD2,TRBJ2-7,TRBV5-1,-,CASSSGLAGREQYF,TGCGCCAGCAGCTCGGGACTAGCGGGGCGAGAGCAGTACTTC
-,TRBJ2-5,TRBV5-1,-,CASSLSAETQYF,TGCGCCAGCAGCTTGAGCGCAGAGACCCAGTACTTC
-,TRBJ1-1,TRBV6-5,-,CASSYGDDGSTEAFF,TGTGCCAGCAGTTATGGGGACGACGGGAGCACTGAAGCTTTCTTT
TRBD2,TRBJ2-2,TRBV7-3,-,CASSTLAGGNTGELFF,TGTGCCAGCAGCACCCTAGCGGGAGGGAACACCGGGGAGCTGTTTTTT
-,TRBJ2-7,TRBV5-4,-,CASSPFGAYEQYF,TGTGCCAGCAGCCCCTTTGGGGCCTACGAGCAGTACTTC
-,TRBJ2-5,TRBV4-1,once,CASRKTGLGETQYF,TGCGCCAGCAGGAAAACAGGGTTGGGAGAGACCCAGTACTTC
-,TRBJ2-2,TRBV25-1,-,CASSAHPGQRNTGELFF,TGTGCCAGCAGTGCCCACCCAGGGCAGCGGAACACCGGGGAGCTGTTTTTT
-,TRBJ2-7,TRBV9,-,CATPRGRSYEQYF,TGTGCCACCCCAAGGGGTAGGTCCTACGAGCAGTACTTC
TRBD1,TRBJ2-3,TRBV10-3,-,CAISRRPGTGGADTQYF,TGTGCCATCAGTCGCCGACCGGGGACAGGGGGAGCAGATACGCAGTATTTT
TRBD1,TRBJ1-2,TRBV4-1,-,CASSQVTGQIYGYTF,TGCGCCAGCAGCCAAGTAACGGGACAGATTTATGGCTACACCTTC
-,TRBJ2-1,TRBV18,few,CASSPVNEQFF,TGTGCCAGCTCACCAGTCAATGAGCAGTTCTTC